This TCR beta chain emerged from a study of tumor-infiltrating lymphocytes in localized non-small cell lung cancer. Study-wide results and caveats: Higher tumor T cell infiltration than in uninvolved lung was supported by TCRbeta sequencing. Immunotypes IM1 and IM2 had similar TCR-derived T-cell fractions.

As for this clone: Antigen: not known.

Measured with immunoSEQ multiplex PCR; TCRdb has only the in-frame clones, and not every one. The repertoire holds around 13,000 clones, with 70% to 90% as singletons. V was trimmed by 0 bases and J by 1 base, leaving 10 bases between them. Germline assignment: CDR1 PRHDT and CDR2 FYEKMQ (reference sequence). The CDR3 has 15 amino acids. The clonotype originates from a human donor with non-small cell lung cancer. Sequenced input: uninvolved lung tissue not adjacent to the tumor. The gene calls are TRBV13 and TRBJ2-7; no firm D call. CDR3 DNA sequence: TGTGCCAGCAGCTTAGGTCGATCTGGATCCTACGAGCAGTACTTC. Translation: CASSLGRSGSYEQYF.